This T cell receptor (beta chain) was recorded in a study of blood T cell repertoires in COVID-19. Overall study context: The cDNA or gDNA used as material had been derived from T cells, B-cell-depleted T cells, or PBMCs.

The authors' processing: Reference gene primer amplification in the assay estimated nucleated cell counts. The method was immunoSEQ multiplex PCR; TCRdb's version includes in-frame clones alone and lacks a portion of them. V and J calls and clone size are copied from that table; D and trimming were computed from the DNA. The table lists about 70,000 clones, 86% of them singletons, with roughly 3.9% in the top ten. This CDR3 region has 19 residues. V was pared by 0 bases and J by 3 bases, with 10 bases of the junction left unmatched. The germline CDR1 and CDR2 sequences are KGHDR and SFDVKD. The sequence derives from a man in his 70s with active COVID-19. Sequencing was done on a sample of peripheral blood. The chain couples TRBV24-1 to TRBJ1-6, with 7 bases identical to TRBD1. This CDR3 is CATSDLEPPRGSYNSPLHF. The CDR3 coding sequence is TGTGCCACCAGTGATTTGGAACCACCCAGGGGGAGCTATAATTCACCCCTCCACTTT.